This TCR beta chain was found in a study of T-cell memory formation after mild COVID-19. This clonotype has just a few counts. The CDR3 contains 14 residues. Trimming removed 2 bases at V and 4 bases at J, with 11 bases between. Germline V gene sequence: CDR1 MNHEY, CDR2 SVGAGI. One entry per CDR3 protein, called by TCRdb with MiXCR from the 5' RACE reads. The table has some 120,000 distinct CDR3 sequences, approximately 17% seen once. This rearrangement joins TRBV6-5 to TRBJ1-2; D not resolved. The source of this sequence is a young man who had mild COVID-19 (a few samples of this study predate the infection). Cell type and time point are not known. Sequenced input: PBMCs or a T cell subset sorted from them (not recorded which). CDR3 amino acids: CASSYARPRYGYTF. Written as DNA, the CDR3 is TGTGCCAGCAGTTACGCCAGGCCCCGCTATGGCTACACCTTC.